This T cell receptor beta chain was obtained from a study of T cell responses to AZD1222 COVID-19 vaccine. Study-level background: Pooled samples include second doses given at about 4 or 12 weeks.

As to this clone: Its antigen is currently unknown.

Study results and limitations: AZD1222 recipients seropositive at baseline numbered only 5 to 7.

The CDR3 covers 16 residues. Germline loops: CDR1 ENHRY, CDR2 SYGVKD. Unmatched junction bases numbered 6, after V lost 1 base and J lost 5 bases. Sequenced by immunoSEQ multiplex PCR; TCRdb stores in-frame clones only, minus some. The table includes 150,000 or so clones, roughly 90% detected once. The specimen comprised peripheral blood, sampled on day 0 of AZD1222 vaccination. This sequence originates from an adult in good health. The genes are TRBV10-3 and TRBJ2-1; 9 nucleotides align to TRBD2. This CDR3 reads CAISELSGRRDNEQFF. The DNA of the CDR3 is TGTGCCATCAGTGAGTTGAGCGGGAGGCGGGACAATGAGCAGTTCTTC.